Sequencing of this T cell receptor (beta chain) was carried out in a study of monozygotic twins with inflammatory bowel disease. A 6-nucleotide sample barcode was carried by the UMIs, which template switching added. For each CDR3 protein, TCRdb gives one entry from its re-call of the 5' RACE reads, without DNA. The sample includes about 160,000 distinct CDR3 sequences. CDR3 length equals 13 residues. The germline CDR1 and CDR2 sequences are KGHDR and SFDVKD. This chain joins TRBV24-1 and TRBJ2-5; TCRdb's assignment of TRBD1 cannot be checked, as there is no DNA. The TCR sequence derives from a human donor with ulcerative colitis or Crohn's disease, or a healthy co-twin of an affected twin (not recorded which). The sample consisted of blood. CDR3 amino acids: CATRRTGRETQYF.